The 17 T cell receptor beta chains given below trace back to one sample, sequenced in a study of blood T cell repertoires in COVID-19. The method was immunoSEQ multiplex PCR; TCRdb's version includes in-frame clones alone and lacks a portion of them. This table holds some 60,000 clones, approximately 81% found once. Sequenced input: peripheral blood. Receptor source: a woman aged 80 or older with active or convalescent COVID-19.

The chain is built from TRBV28 and TRBJ1-6; D is perhaps TRBD1 (5 bases). In germline, CDR1 is MDHEN, CDR2 SYDVKM. V dropped 2 bases and J dropped 4 bases, with 15 bases sitting between them. This CDR3 spans 17 amino acids. The CDR3 is CASSLVGGTRYNSPLHF. CDR3 nucleotides: TGTGCCAGCAGTTTAGTCGGGGGGACCCGATATAATTCACCCCTCCACTTT.

The chain couples TRBV7-3 to TRBJ1-5; weak D call: TRBD1 (5 bases). Per germline, CDR1 SGHTA and CDR2 FQGTGA. Trimming removed 3 bases from V and 8 bases from J, with 11 bases in between. The CDR3 is 13 amino acids. The CDR3 sequence: CASSLGKGEPQHF. The DNA of the CDR3 is TGTGCCAGCAGCTTGGGCAAAGGGGAGCCCCAGCATTTT.

The chain couples TRBV27 to TRBJ1-1; the D is unclear. V gave up 4 bases and J gave up 4 bases, with 7 bases separating them. The CDR3 runs 12 residues. In germline, CDR1 is MNHEY, CDR2 SMNVEV (reference sequence). The CDR3, as DNA: TGTGCCAGCAGTTCTACCCCCACTGAAGCTTTCTTT. This gives the protein CASSSTPTEAFF.

The DNA of the CDR3 is TGTGCCAGCAGCATAGTAGCTGGCAGTATTGAGACCCAGTACTTC. Its translation: CASSIVAGSIETQYF. The chain employs TRBV7-2 and TRBJ2-5, with D hard to call. Germline CDR1 reads SGHTA; CDR2 reads FQGNSA. V gave up 5 bases and J gave up 5 bases, with 18 bases separating them. The CDR3 is made up of 15 amino acids. The whole variable domain, remainder taken from reference TRBV7-2 and TRBJ2-5, is GAGVSQSPSNKVTEKGKDVELRCDPISGHTALYWYRQSLGQGLEFLIYFQGNSAPDKSGLPSDRFSAERTGGSVSTLTIQRTQQEDSAVYLCASSIVAGSIETQYFGPGTRLLVL.

CDR3 loop: CASRSYQDTQYF. The CDR3 DNA reads as TGTGCCAGCAGGAGCTATCAAGATACGCAGTATTTT. This chain uses TRBV6-5 with TRBJ2-3; unclear D gene. V dropped 6 bases and J dropped 5 bases, with 9 bases sitting between them. The CDR3 length is 12 residues. From germline, CDR1 is MNHEY and CDR2 SVGAGI.

This rearrangement joins TRBV12-3 or TRBV12-4 to TRBJ2-7, with D unclear. V lost 3 bases and J 6 bases, leaving 9 bases between the germline ends. The CDR3 is made up of 12 amino acids. The CDR3 spells CASSFNQVEQYF. The CDR3 nucleotides are TGTGCCAGCAGTTTTAATCAGGTCGAGCAGTACTTC.

This clone was counted only a few times. As DNA, the CDR3 is TGTGCCAGTAGTGTCCTTCCTGGGGGGAATGAAAAACTGTTTTTT. It yields the protein CASSVLPGGNEKLFF. The rearrangement joins TRBV19 to TRBJ1-4; a weak D match, TRBD1 (5 bases). Trimming took 5 bases from V and 5 from J, leaving 15 bases between them. CDR3 length equals 15 residues. Germline V gene data show CDR1 as LNHDA and CDR2 as SQIVND (reference sequence).

The chain employs TRBV2 and TRBJ1-5; 7 nucleotides line up with TRBD1. This CDR3 spans 14 amino acids. Looked up from germline, CDR1 is SNHLY and CDR2 is FYNNEI. After removal of 8 bases from V and 0 bases from J, the junction contained 4 bases not matched to a gene. This CDR3 is CASHTGDSNQPQHF. The CDR3 DNA is TGTGCCAGCCATACAGGGGATAGCAATCAGCCCCAGCATTTT.

The chain combines TRBV27 with TRBJ2-7, with TRBD2 matching 11 bases. Germline V gene sequence: CDR1 MNHEY, CDR2 SMNVEV (reference sequence). V lost 3 bases to trimming and J lost 3 bases; unmatched junction nucleotides: 4. The CDR3 is made up of 15 amino acids. The CDR3 region is CASSLTSGALYEQYF. DNA for the CDR3: TGTGCCAGCAGTTTGACTAGCGGGGCTCTCTACGAGCAGTACTTC.

This clone was seen only once. The same CDR3 is also encoded by other DNA sequences in this sample. The genes are TRBV15 and TRBJ2-7; D might be TRBD1 (5 bases). V lost 0 bases to trimming and J lost 3 bases, with 6 bases between them. The CDR3 extends over 13 amino acids. The germline gives CDR1 LNHNV, CDR2 YYDKDF (reference sequence). For the CDR3, the DNA is TGTGCCACCAGCAGAGATCAGGGCTACGAGCAGTACTTC. Encoded protein: CATSRDQGYEQYF.

This chain connects TRBV27 to TRBJ2-3; D is possibly TRBD1 (6 bases). V lost 1 base to trimming and J lost 2 bases, with 10 bases between them. Looked up from germline, CDR1 is MNHEY and CDR2 is SMNVEV (reference sequence). The CDR3 is 15 residues long. The CDR3 DNA follows: TGTGCCAGCAGTTTATTTGGGGGCCTCACAGATACGCAGTATTTT. Its protein product is CASSLFGGLTDTQYF.

This rearrangement joins TRBV11-2 to TRBJ2-1; the match to TRBD1 covers 8 bases. CDR1 is SGHAT, CDR2 FQNNGV, per germline. The V segment lost 4 bases and the J segment 0 bases; nucleotides outside the gene matches: 14. The CDR3 is made up of 19 amino acids. CDR3 nucleotides: TGTGCCAGCAGCTCGCCTCGGATGGACAGGGTTATCTCCTACAATGAGCAGTTCTTC. It codes for CASSSPRMDRVISYNEQFF. Based on the CDR3 plus reference TRBV11-2 and TRBJ2-1, the full variable domain is EAGVAQSPRYKIIEKRQSVAFWCNPISGHATLYWYQQILGQGPKLLIQFQNNGVVDDSQLPKDRFSAERLKGVDSTLKIQPAKLEDSAVYLCASSSPRMDRVISYNEQFFGPGTRLTVL.

The DNA of the CDR3 is TGTGCCAGCAGCTTGGGGACAGGGGTATTCTACGAGCAGTACTTC. It specifies CASSLGTGVFYEQYF. V gene TRBV11-3 combines with J gene TRBJ2-7; 10 bases align to TRBD1. This CDR3 spans 15 amino acids. Germline CDR1 is SGHNT and CDR2 is YENEEA. V gave up 3 bases and J gave up 3 bases; unmatched junction bases: 5.

The gene calls are TRBV5-1 and TRBJ1-1; D remains ambiguous. The germline gives CDR1 SGHRS, CDR2 YFSETQ. CDR3 length: 14 residues. Trimming shortened V by 7 bases and J by 1 base, and 14 bases separated the two germline ends. CDR3 nucleotide sequence: TGCGCCAGCCATAAATCAACCGGGAACACTGAAGCTTTCTTT. Protein sequence: CASHKSTGNTEAFF. Combining the CDR3 with reference TRBV5-1 and TRBJ1-1 gives the whole variable domain KAGVTQTPRYLIKTRGQQVTLSCSPISGHRSVSWYQQTPGQGLQFLFEYFSETQRNKGNFPGRFSGRQFSNSRSEMNVSTLELGDSALYLCASHKSTGNTEAFFGQGTRLTVV.

This chain connects TRBV6-4 to TRBJ2-3; 9 bases agree with TRBD2. The J segment lost 3 bases and the V segment lost 3 bases, leaving 1 base of the junction unmatched. The V gene's germline CDR1 is MRHNA and CDR2 SNTAGT. This CDR3 spans 14 amino acids. The CDR3: CASSEGLATDTQYF. The CDR3 DNA is TGTGCCAGCAGTGAGGGACTAGCAACAGATACGCAGTATTTT.

There are a few counts of this clone. The chain carries TRBV9 and TRBJ2-3, with a tentative D call TRBD2 (6 bases). Germline loops: CDR1 SGDLS, CDR2 YYNGEE. V was trimmed by 1 base and J by 3 bases, leaving 12 bases between them. CDR3 size: 15 residues. Written as DNA, the CDR3 is TGTGCCAGCAGCGTAATTGGCGGGGTAACAGATACGCAGTATTTT. As protein: CASSVIGGVTDTQYF.

The chain joins TRBV5-1 to TRBJ1-1; 9 bases map to TRBD1. CDR3 length equals 18 residues. Germline V gene sequence: CDR1 SGHRS, CDR2 YFSETQ. After removal of 4 bases from V and 10 bases from J, the junction contained 23 bases not matched to a gene. The CDR3 coding sequence is TGCGCCAGCAGCCCAGGGACAGGGATGGTCACCTCAGTTGTTGGAGCTTTCTTT. It is translated as CASSPGTGMVTSVVGAFF.